This T cell receptor (beta chain) was captured in a study of STAT3 mutations in large granular lymphocyte leukemia. Sequencing used immunoSEQ multiplex PCR; TCRdb keeps in-frame clones, though not all of them. The sample gives some 15,000 clones, about 90% of which show up once; roughly 8.7% is in the top ten. This clone was found a few times. No antigen is known for it. Findings of the study overall: In about 35% of the 18 patients, new TCR clonotypes emerged after therapy. Every T-cell large granular lymphocyte leukemia patient had at least one immunodominant TCR beta clonotype.

This CDR3 comprises 14 residues. The V segment lost 5 bases and the J segment 3 bases; nucleotides outside the gene matches: 6. Germline CDR1 SGHKS, CDR2 YYEKEE (reference sequence). V usage is TRBV5-5 and J usage is TRBJ2-7; the match to TRBD1 covers 9 bases. Sequenced: peripheral blood mononuclear cells. This receptor was identified in a woman aged 50 to 60 with T-cell large granular lymphocyte leukemia. Some clones in this sample may be carry-over from other donors' samples. For the CDR3, the DNA is TGTGCCAGCAGTTTTGGGACAGGGTACTACGAGCAGTACTTC. Translated, it gives CASSFGTGYYEQYF.